One and the same sample provided the 24 T cell receptor beta chains below, sequenced in a study of T cell responses to AZD1222 COVID-19 vaccine. Data came from immunoSEQ multiplex PCR; TCRdb stores just in-frame clones and leaves some out. The sample includes 200,000 or so clones, over 70% seen only once; the top ten take around 2.9%. This specimen was peripheral blood, taken on day 0 of MenACWY control vaccination. These receptor sequences come from an adult in good health.

The rearrangement uses TRBV11-1 and TRBJ2-7; unclear D gene. This CDR3 has 12 residues. Germline V CDR1 and CDR2: SGHAT, FQDESV (reference sequence). Trimming pared 3 bases from V and 5 bases from J, leaving 8 bases between. CDR3 DNA sequence: TGTGCCAGCAGCTTTTATATCCACGAGCAGTACTTC. Translated: CASSFYIHEQYF.

This sequence joins TRBV28 and TRBJ2-7; D is perhaps TRBD2 (5 bases). The CDR3 consists of 15 residues. Germline V gene lookup returns CDR1 MDHEN and CDR2 SYDVKM. Trimming shortened V by 3 bases and J by 0 bases, and 12 bases separated the two germline ends. In nucleotides, the CDR3 is TGTGCCAGCAGTTTGGGCGGGCCGAGCTCCTACGAGCAGTACTTC. This codes for CASSLGGPSSYEQYF.

This clone is a singleton in its sample. This rearrangement joins TRBV27 to TRBJ2-1; 8 positions agree with TRBD1. This CDR3 spans 17 amino acids. Germline loops: CDR1 MNHEY, CDR2 SMNVEV (reference sequence). The ends lost 5 bases at V and 4 bases at J; junction bases unmatched: 13. Here the CDR3 DNA reads TGTGCCAGCAGTGATAAACCCGGGACAGGTCAATACAATGAGCAGTTCTTC. It specifies CASSDKPGTGQYNEQFF.

With respect to this clone: This same CDR3 is encoded by further DNA sequences in the sample. The genes are TRBV18 and TRBJ2-2, with 10 bases aligning to TRBD2. The V segment lost 3 bases and the J segment 5 bases; nucleotides outside the gene matches: 6. Germline CDR1 and CDR2: KGHSH and LQKENI. The CDR3 totals 16 residues. This CDR3 reads CASSPLAGGETGELFF. The CDR3 DNA reads TGTGCCAGCTCACCCTTAGCGGGAGGAGAAACCGGGGAGCTGTTTTTT.

The chain couples TRBV21-1 to TRBJ2-7. TRBV21-1 is a listed pseudogene. The CDR3 has 14 residues. CDR3 nucleotides: TGTGCCAGCAGCAAAGAGGGCAGGGCGGGCGAGCAGTACTTC. As protein: CASSKEGRAGEQYF.

The chain employs TRBV9 and TRBJ2-7; TRBD2 might be the D (6 bases). V was pared by 4 bases and J by 1 base, with 12 bases between. The CDR3 has 14 amino acids. Germline assignment: CDR1 SGDLS and CDR2 YYNGEE. The DNA of the CDR3 is TGTGCCAGCAGCCCCCAGACTAGATCCTACGAGCAGTACTTC. Translated: CASSPQTRSYEQYF.

This chain links TRBV4-1 with TRBJ2-7, with 8 bases identical to TRBD1. Germline-derived CDR1 and CDR2 are MGHRA and YSYEKL. The CDR3 loop spans 15 amino acids. V lost 3 bases and J lost 3; bases outside the gene matches: 7. The CDR3 sequence is CASSQDRDSGYEQYF. CDR3 bases: TGCGCCAGCAGCCAGGACAGGGATTCTGGCTACGAGCAGTACTTC.

The chain has TRBV24-1 and TRBJ2-1; D possibly corresponds to TRBD1 (6 bases). Germline lookup yields CDR1 KGHDR and CDR2 SFDVKD. The CDR3 length is 14 residues. Trimming shortened V by 4 bases and J by 9 bases, and 15 bases separated the two germline ends. CDR3 bases: TGTGCCACCAGTGACACCACAGGGCCCGGTGAGCAGTTCTTC. Amino acids: CATSDTTGPGEQFF.

Concerning this clone itself: Other DNA variants within this sample encode the same CDR3. The V gene is TRBV6-6, the J gene TRBJ2-7; 7 positions match TRBD1. The germline V gene encodes CDR1 MNHNY and CDR2 SVGAGI (reference sequence). The CDR3 has 15 amino acids. The V and J ends lost 7 bases and 4 bases, in that order; junction bases with no gene match: 13. This CDR3 is CASTPRQGSAYEQYF. The CDR3, as DNA: TGTGCCAGCACGCCCCGACAGGGCTCGGCGTACGAGCAGTACTTC.

This sequence joins TRBV28 and TRBJ2-7, with 13 bases lining up with TRBD2. Germline V gene lookup returns CDR1 MDHEN and CDR2 SYDVKM. V shed 2 bases, J shed 4 bases, and the junction held 5 bases outside the gene matches. The CDR3 consists of 16 residues. The CDR3 spells CASSLSGTSGIYEQYF. DNA for the CDR3: TGTGCCAGCAGTTTAAGCGGGACTAGCGGGATATACGAGCAGTACTTC. Using reference TRBV28 and TRBJ2-7 for the parts outside the CDR3, the full variable domain is DVKVTQSSRYLVKRTGEKVFLECVQDMDHENMFWYRQDPGLGLRLIYFSYDVKMKEKGDIPEGYSVSREKKERFSLILESASTNQTSMYLCASSLSGTSGIYEQYFGPGTRLTVT.

This clone came up once. The identical CDR3 is also encoded by other nucleotide sequences in the sample. The V call is TRBV28, the J call TRBJ2-7, with D possibly being TRBD1 or TRBD2 (5 bases each). Trimming removed 5 bases at V and 12 bases at J, with 20 bases between. The germline CDR1 and CDR2 sequences are MDHEN and SYDVKM. The CDR3 is made up of 13 amino acids. For the CDR3, the DNA is TGTGCCAGCAGTCTAAACCAGTGGTGGGGGTGGTACTTC. Amino acid sequence: CASSLNQWWGWYF. Looking up the rest from reference TRBV28 and TRBJ2-7 gives the full variable domain: DVKVTQSSRYLVKRTGEKVFLECVQDMDHENMFWYRQDPGLGLRLIYFSYDVKMKEKGDIPEGYSVSREKKERFSLILESASTNQTSMYLCASSLNQWWGWYFGPGTRLTVT.

V is TRBV10-3 and J is TRBJ1-1; D unresolved. CDR1 is ENHRY, CDR2 SYGVKD, per germline. V was shortened by 0 bases and J by 4 bases, with 12 bases between the two germline ends. The CDR3 sequence is 15 residues long. Here the CDR3 DNA reads TGTGCCATCAGTGAGTCGATAGGGCAGCCCACTGAAGCTTTCTTT. Translated, it gives CAISESIGQPTEAFF.

The chain joins TRBV4-1 to TRBJ2-7; 7 bases line up with TRBD2. The CDR3 is made up of 15 amino acids. Trimming removed 0 bases from V and 5 bases from J; junction bases left unmatched: 7. The V gene's germline CDR1 is MGHRA and CDR2 YSYEKL. The CDR3 spells CASSQEAGVPDEQYF. The CDR3, as DNA: TGCGCCAGCAGCCAAGAGGCGGGAGTCCCCGACGAGCAGTACTTC.

The rearrangement uses TRBV5-1 and TRBJ1-4; D remains unclear. The CDR3 runs 14 residues. In germline, CDR1 is SGHRS, CDR2 YFSETQ. The germline V and J ends were trimmed by 0 bases and 6 bases, with 9 bases remaining between them. CDR3 in amino acids: CASSLGGLDEKLFF. DNA of the CDR3: TGCGCCAGCAGCTTGGGGGGTCTTGATGAAAAACTGTTTTTT.

The rearrangement links TRBV5-4 to TRBJ2-1, with 7 bases fitting TRBD2. V shed 3 bases and J 8 bases; nucleotides not matched to a gene: 8. Germline assignment: CDR1 SGHNT and CDR2 YYREEE (reference sequence). The CDR3 consists of 14 residues. CDR3 residues: CASSSRLARDEQFF. CDR3 nucleotide sequence: TGTGCCAGCAGCTCGAGACTAGCTCGCGATGAGCAGTTCTTC.

The chain uses TRBV29-1 and TRBJ2-5, with D tentatively TRBD2 (5 bases). CDR1 and CDR2 (germline): SQVTM, ANQGSEA. This CDR3 contains 13 residues. The germline V and J ends were trimmed by 6 bases and 5 bases, with 16 bases remaining between them. CDR3 in DNA: TGCAGCGTCCAAGGAACTAGTCCTGAGACCCAGTACTTC. As protein: CSVQGTSPETQYF.

The chain joins TRBV9 to TRBJ1-5; D possibly corresponds to TRBD1 (5 bases). V was cut by 0 bases and J by 6 bases, with 13 bases left in between. This CDR3 is built from 15 residues. The V gene's germline CDR1 is SGDLS and CDR2 YYNGEE. The CDR3 sequence is CASSVGGGGSQPQHF. CDR3 in DNA: TGTGCCAGCAGCGTAGGTGGCGGGGGTAGTCAGCCCCAGCATTTT.

The gene calls are TRBV2 and TRBJ1-5; 9 nucleotides align to TRBD1. CDR3 length equals 14 residues. Germline CDR1 and CDR2: SNHLY and FYNNEI. J was trimmed by 8 bases and V by 4 bases; bases with no gene match: 6. The DNA for the CDR3 is TGTGCCAGCAGTGGGGGACAGGGTAAAGAGCCCCAGCATTTT. Translated: CASSGGQGKEPQHF.

The chain has TRBV5-1 and TRBJ2-3; D is uncertain. This CDR3 is built from 11 residues. The germline CDR1 and CDR2 sequences are SGHRS and YFSETQ. Trimming removed 1 base at V and 4 bases at J, with 1 base between. The CDR3 region is CASSLSDTQYF. The DNA for the CDR3 is TGCGCCAGCAGCTTGTCAGATACGCAGTATTTT.

The V and J genes are TRBV7-2 and TRBJ2-5; D is unresolved. Germline V gene lookup returns CDR1 SGHTA and CDR2 FQGNSA. Trimming took 1 base from V and 1 from J, leaving 7 bases between them. This CDR3 contains 14 residues. The CDR3 spells CASSLEWGQETQYF. CDR3 bases: TGTGCCAGCAGCTTAGAATGGGGCCAAGAGACCCAGTACTTC.

The gene calls are TRBV29-1 and TRBJ2-3; D may be TRBD2 (6 bases). Looked up from germline, CDR1 is SQVTM and CDR2 is ANQGSEA. V gave up 1 base and J gave up 2 bases, with 19 bases separating them. The CDR3 is 17 residues long. DNA of the CDR3: TGCAGCGTTGAAGGTGGGGGGAGACCCTTTCACACAGATACGCAGTATTTT. Translated: CSVEGGGRPFHTDTQYF.

As to this clone: Other DNA sequences in this specimen translate into the identical CDR3. This chain links TRBV28 with TRBJ1-5, with 9 bases fitting TRBD1. The junction had 4 bases not matched to a gene; V was cut back by 6 bases and J by 4 bases. The CDR3 is 14 residues long. Germline CDR1 MDHEN, CDR2 SYDVKM. The CDR3 protein is CASSPGTGNQPQHF. DNA of the CDR3: TGTGCCAGCAGCCCCGGGACAGGGAATCAGCCCCAGCATTTT.

V gene TRBV5-4 combines with J gene TRBJ2-7; D may be TRBD1 (6 bases). The V and J ends lost 5 bases and 3 bases respectively, with 12 bases between them. Germline values: CDR1 SGHNT, CDR2 YYREEE (reference sequence). The CDR3 is 13 residues long. CDR3 sequence: CASSGAGVYEQYF. The DNA of the CDR3 is TGTGCCAGCAGTGGGGCAGGGGTCTACGAGCAGTACTTC.

The rearrangement joins TRBV28 to TRBJ1-4, with a possible D match to TRBD1 (6 bases). The germline V and J ends were trimmed by 5 bases and 0 bases, with 13 bases remaining between them. The CDR3 loop spans 16 amino acids. The germline V gene encodes CDR1 MDHEN and CDR2 SYDVKM. The CDR3 DNA follows: TGTGCCAGCAGTCTTTACAGGGATTCAACTAATGAAAAACTGTTTTTT. Translated, it gives CASSLYRDSTNEKLFF. Together with reference TRBV28 and TRBJ1-4, the CDR3 gives the full variable domain: DVKVTQSSRYLVKRTGEKVFLECVQDMDHENMFWYRQDPGLGLRLIYFSYDVKMKEKGDIPEGYSVSREKKERFSLILESASTNQTSMYLCASSLYRDSTNEKLFFGSGTQLSVL.